A single sample is the source of the 22 T cell receptor beta chains below, sequenced in a study of blood T cell repertoires in COVID-19. TCRdb's table, derived via immunoSEQ multiplex PCR, lists solely in-frame clones and lacks some. The sample consists of 100,000 to 150,000 clones, around 82% of them appearing once. Material: peripheral blood. These receptors came from a human donor in a cohort sampled during active COVID-19.

This chain links TRBV7-8 with TRBJ1-5; the D is unclear. V dropped 1 base and J dropped 7 bases, with 14 bases sitting between them. The CDR3 has 15 amino acids. Germline V lookup: CDR1 SGHVS, CDR2 FQNEAQ. CDR3 DNA: TGTGCCAGCAGCTTAGGGGCCCGCCTTGGACAGCCCCAGCATTTT. Amino acid sequence: CASSLGARLGQPQHF.

This clone appeared a few times. The chain couples TRBV2 to TRBJ1-1; D gene unclear. Germline V gene lookup returns CDR1 SNHLY and CDR2 FYNNEI. V was cut by 3 bases and J by 1 base, with 6 bases left in between. The CDR3 is 13 residues long. The CDR3 nucleotides read TGTGCCAGCAGTGATCTTAGGAACACTGAAGCTTTCTTT. Its translation: CASSDLRNTEAFF. Full variable domain (rest looked up from reference TRBV2 and TRBJ1-1): EPEVTQTPSHQVTQMGQEVILRCVPISNHLYFYWYRQILGQKVEFLVSFYNNEISEKSEIFDDQFSVERPDGSNFTLKIRSTKLEDSAMYFCASSDLRNTEAFFGQGTRLTVV.

The chain carries TRBV27 and TRBJ2-7; D possibly corresponds to TRBD1 (6 bases). V dropped 6 bases and J dropped 1 base, with 16 bases sitting between them. This CDR3 comprises 15 residues. Germline lookup yields CDR1 MNHEY and CDR2 SMNVEV (reference sequence). As DNA, the CDR3 is TGTGCCAGCAGCCCGATCGGGACACTTTCCTACGAGCAGTACTTC. Its translation: CASSPIGTLSYEQYF.

The V and J genes are TRBV2 and TRBJ2-1, with a weak D call TRBD2 (7 bases). There are 18 residues in the CDR3. Germline lookup yields CDR1 SNHLY and CDR2 FYNNEI. Deletions cut 7 bases from V and 7 bases from J, with 29 bases between. This CDR3 is CASTTGGPILVRGNEQFF. The CDR3 DNA reads as TGTGCCAGCACCACCGGGGGGCCAATCCTTGTAAGGGGGAATGAGCAGTTCTTC.

This sequence joins TRBV28 and TRBJ1-3; tentative D call: TRBD1 (5 bases). CDR3 size: 16 residues. V lost 8 bases and J 0 bases, leaving 17 bases between the germline ends. Germline V gene data show CDR1 as MDHEN and CDR2 as SYDVKM. CDR3 sequence reads: CASGGGAAVSGNTIYF. The CDR3 DNA reads as TGTGCCAGCGGAGGAGGGGCAGCCGTCTCTGGAAACACCATATATTTT.

This clone was seen only a few times. The V and J genes are TRBV6-1 and TRBJ2-1; weak D call: TRBD1 (6 bases). The V and J ends lost 4 bases and 0 bases respectively, with 13 bases between them. CDR3 length: 16 amino acids. Per the germline V gene, CDR1 is MNHNS and CDR2 is SASEGT. The CDR3 sequence: CASSAQGRYSYNEQFF. In DNA form, the CDR3 reads TGTGCCAGCAGTGCTCAGGGGCGGTACTCCTACAATGAGCAGTTCTTC.

The chain recombines TRBV7-2 with TRBJ1-5; TRBD1 agrees at 10 bases. The CDR3 has 15 amino acids. Germline loops: CDR1 SGHTA, CDR2 FQGNSA. The trim removed 5 bases at V and 5 bases at J, leaving 6 bases unmatched. CDR3 DNA sequence: TGTGCCAGCAGCCTAAGGGGGACAGGGGATCAGCCCCAGCATTTT. As protein: CASSLRGTGDQPQHF.

The chain links TRBV5-1 to TRBJ2-3; TRBD1 matches at 9 bases. Germline V lookup: CDR1 SGHRS, CDR2 YFSETQ. Trimming removed 3 bases from V and 4 bases from J; junction bases left unmatched: 6. This CDR3 spans 15 amino acids. The CDR3 loop reads CASSSGTGRADTQYF. In nucleotides, the CDR3 is TGCGCCAGCAGCTCCGGGACAGGGCGGGCAGATACGCAGTATTTT.

A few counts support this clone. This rearrangement joins TRBV6-5 to TRBJ1-6, with 7 bases fitting TRBD1. V lost 6 bases and J lost 12; bases outside the gene matches: 8. Germline-derived CDR1 and CDR2 are MNHEY and SVGAGI. The CDR3 totals 13 residues. The CDR3: CASSLGQKLPLHF. CDR3 bases: TGTGCCAGCAGCCTGGGACAGAAGCTACCCCTCCACTTT.

The chain has TRBV5-6 and TRBJ1-2, with D maybe TRBD1 (5 bases). Trimming left V 4 bases short and J 6 bases short, with 10 bases between. CDR3 length equals 12 residues. Per germline, CDR1 SGHDT and CDR2 YYEEEE. The CDR3: CASSRDWDGYTF. The DNA for the CDR3 is TGTGCCAGCAGCCGGGACTGGGATGGCTACACCTTC.

J is TRBJ1-3 and V is TRBV6-6; perhaps TRBD1 as D (5 bases). Deletions cut 0 bases from V and 0 bases from J, with 9 bases between. The CDR3 spans 16 residues. Looked up from germline, CDR1 is MNHNY and CDR2 is SVGAGI (reference sequence). CDR3 bases: TGTGCCAGCAGTTACTCGGGGCCCAACTCTGGAAACACCATATATTTT. It yields the protein CASSYSGPNSGNTIYF.

The chain links TRBV10-1 to TRBJ2-3; 8 nucleotides align to TRBD2. There are 14 residues in the CDR3. Germline CDR1 and CDR2: WNHNN and SYGVQD (reference sequence). V shed 6 bases and J 3 bases; nucleotides not matched to a gene: 5. CDR3 sequence (DNA): TGCGCCAGCAGCCTTAGCGGGGAGACAGATACGCAGTATTTT. Translated: CASSLSGETDTQYF.

The chain links TRBV2 to TRBJ2-7; 10 positions match TRBD2. This CDR3 comprises 14 residues. V trimming: 0 bases; J trimming: 12 bases; junction bases outside the gene matches: 8. Germline-derived CDR1 and CDR2 are SNHLY and FYNNEI. CDR3 protein: CASSEALPSGGLYF. DNA of the CDR3: TGTGCCAGCAGTGAAGCGCTCCCTAGCGGGGGATTGTACTTC.

The gene calls are TRBV5-4 and TRBJ2-2; 8 bases are shared with TRBD2. Germline lookup yields CDR1 SGHNT and CDR2 YYREEE (reference sequence). After removal of 4 bases from V and 2 bases from J, the junction contained 13 bases not matched to a gene. This CDR3 spans 18 amino acids. The CDR3 nucleotides read TGTGCCAGCAGCCAGTCCACTAGCGGCTCGACAAACACCGGGGAGCTGTTTTTT. Translation: CASSQSTSGSTNTGELFF.

The chain couples TRBV7-9 to TRBJ2-3; weak D call: TRBD2 (7 bases). CDR1 is SEHNR and CDR2 is FQNEAQ in the germline V gene (reference sequence). Trimming removed 5 bases from V and 5 bases from J, with 17 bases in between. CDR3 length: 15 amino acids. The CDR3 bases are TGTGCCAGCAGCACAGAGGGACTACAGGGAGATACGCAGTATTTT. Its protein is CASSTEGLQGDTQYF.

This chain connects TRBV3-1 (or the pseudogene TRBV3-2) to TRBJ2-3, with TRBD2 matching 8 bases. Trimming took 3 bases from V and 0 from J; bases not matched to a gene: 5. CDR3 length equals 16 residues. From germline, CDR1 is LGHDT and CDR2 YNNKEL (reference sequence). For the CDR3, the DNA is TGTGCCAGCAGCCAGTGGCGGGGGGCCAGCACAGATACGCAGTATTTT. It translates to CASSQWRGASTDTQYF.

The chain couples TRBV2 to TRBJ2-5; TRBD2 might be the D (5 bases). This CDR3 spans 16 amino acids. Trimming shortened V by 5 bases and J by 2 bases, and 18 bases separated the two germline ends. CDR1 and CDR2 (germline): SNHLY, FYNNEI. CDR3: CASSHGVAIPQETQYF. In DNA, the CDR3 is TGTGCCAGCAGTCACGGGGTAGCGATCCCGCAAGAGACCCAGTACTTC.

The J gene is TRBJ2-5, the V gene TRBV4-2; 8 bases are a match to TRBD2. In germline, CDR1 is LGHNA, CDR2 YNFKEQ. CDR3 length: 15 residues. Germline trimming cut 4 bases from V and 3 bases from J; bases unmatched to any gene: 7. For the CDR3, the DNA is TGTGCCAGCAGCCCGGGACTAGTGGTGGAAGAGACCCAGTACTTC. As protein: CASSPGLVVEETQYF.

The V call is TRBV5-6, the J call TRBJ2-3, with a tentative D call TRBD1 (5 bases). Germline V gene data show CDR1 as SGHDT and CDR2 as YYEEEE. V was trimmed by 0 bases and J by 2 bases, leaving 7 bases between them. The CDR3 totals 14 residues. The CDR3 coding sequence is TGTGCCAGCAGCTTGGGGGGCGCCACAGATACGCAGTATTTT. This translates into CASSLGGATDTQYF.

This clone was counted a single time. The chain links TRBV5-6 to TRBJ2-1; 15 nucleotides align to TRBD2. This CDR3 region has 17 residues. V lost 0 bases and J lost 6; bases outside the gene matches: 4. Germline V gene sequence: CDR1 SGHDT, CDR2 YYEEEE. CDR3 amino acids: CASSLARTSGGANEQFF. CDR3 coding DNA: TGTGCCAGCAGCTTGGCTCGGACTAGCGGGGGGGCCAATGAGCAGTTCTTC.

This chain links TRBV2 with TRBJ2-7; weak D call: TRBD1 (6 bases). The CDR3 length is 13 residues. Trimming took off 5 bases at V and 2 bases at J, with 10 bases between the two ends. From germline, CDR1 is SNHLY and CDR2 FYNNEI. CDR3 in amino acids: CASSPDSPYEQYF. The DNA for the CDR3 is TGTGCCAGCAGTCCGGACAGTCCCTACGAGCAGTACTTC.

V is TRBV11-2 and J is TRBJ1-4; D gene ambiguous. Germline-derived CDR1 and CDR2 are SGHAT and FQNNGV. Trimming shortened V by 5 bases and J by 8 bases, and 15 bases separated the two germline ends. The CDR3 totals 14 residues. The CDR3 loop is CASSEVGVGEKLFF. The CDR3 DNA follows: TGTGCCAGCAGCGAAGTCGGGGTAGGAGAAAAACTGTTTTTT.